These T cell receptor beta chains were read from a single sample in a study of CD8 T cells in Susac syndrome. TCRdb passed the immunoSEQ multiplex PCR reads through MiXCR, listing each CDR3 protein once. Of roughly 200,000 distinct CDR3 sequences in the sample, approximately 95% were seen once. Input material: CD4+ T cells from PBMCs. These receptors were taken from a human donor with multiple sclerosis. The CDR3 runs from the conserved cysteine through the conserved F or W. The D gene is left open where the match is weak. Clone sizes are given selectively: once, few, many, or a class where the clone is expanded.

15,.,TRBJ1-5,.,TRBV30,TGTGCCTGGAGCGACTCGGTGAGGTACAATCAGCCCCAGCATTTT,CAWSDSVRYNQPQHF
13,.,TRBJ2-2,.,TRBV19,TGTGCCAGTAGTATCGCTGACACCGGGGAGCTGTTTTTT,CASSIADTGELFF
16,TRBD1,TRBJ1-4,.,TRBV9,TGTGCCAGCAGCGCGACAGGGACCACAACTAATGAAAAACTGTTTTTT,CASSATGTTTNEKLFF
14,.,TRBJ1-6,.,TRBV6-5,TGTGCCAGCAGTTATGCTTGGAATAATTCACCCCTCCACTTT,CASSYAWNNSPLHF
14,TRBD1,TRBJ2-7,.,TRBV25-1,TGTGCCAGCAGTAAGCCGACAGGGGGCGACGAGCAGTACTTC,CASSKPTGGDEQYF
15,.,TRBJ2-7,.,TRBV15,TGTGCCACCAGCAGGGACCGAATCTACTCCTACGAGCAGTACTTC,CATSRDRIYSYEQYF
17,.,TRBJ2-1,.,TRBV29-1,TGCAGCGTTGAGAAGACAGGAGACCTACGCTCCTACAATGAGCAGTTCTTC,CSVEKTGDLRSYNEQFF
13,.,TRBJ1-1,.,TRBV7-9,TGTGCCAGCAGCGCCACAGTGGACACTGAAGCTTTCTTT,CASSATVDTEAFF
12,TRBD1,TRBJ1-1,.,TRBV30,TGTGCCTGCGCCAGGGGGCCCACTGAAGCTTTCTTT,CACARGPTEAFF
13,.,TRBJ2-1,.,TRBV28,TGTGCCAGCAGGAGGGAAAGTCTCGATGAGCAGTTCTTC,CASRRESLDEQFF
13,.,TRBJ2-1,.,TRBV19,TGTGCCGGGGCCGAGGGGCCCTACAATGAGCAGTTCTTC,CAGAEGPYNEQFF
14,.,TRBJ1-5,.,TRBV12-3/TRBV12-4,TGTGCCAGCAGTTTAGGCAGGGGCCTTCAGCCCCAGCATTTT,CASSLGRGLQPQHF
14,TRBD2,TRBJ2-7,.,TRBV27,TGTGCCTGTCCACTGTCGGGGGGATTCTACGAGCAGTACTTC,CACPLSGGFYEQYF
13,.,TRBJ2-1,.,TRBV4-2,TGTGCCAGCAGCCAAGGGACGGACAATGAGCAGTTCTTC,CASSQGTDNEQFF
12,.,TRBJ2-1,.,TRBV28,TGTGCCACGCAGGAGGCTCGGGATGAGCAGTTCTTC,CATQEARDEQFF
14,.,TRBJ2-7,.,TRBV2,TGTGCCAGCATATACGGCAGGGTTCCATACGAGCAGTACTTC,CASIYGRVPYEQYF
13,.,TRBJ1-1,.,TRBV30,TGTGCCTGGAATACAATTATGAACACTGAAGCTTTCTTT,CAWNTIMNTEAFF
17,TRBD1,TRBJ2-1,.,TRBV25-1,TGTGCCAGCAGTGATTCGACAGGGTTTGGGTACTACAATGAGCAGTTCTTC,CASSDSTGFGYYNEQFF
15,.,TRBJ1-2,.,TRBV3-1,TGTGCCAGCAGCCAAGGCGGGGGCGTCAACTATGGCTACACCTTC,CASSQGGGVNYGYTF
16,.,TRBJ1-1,.,TRBV4-2,TGTGCCAGCAGCCAAGGTCCCCCGACGGTGAACACTGAAGCTTTCTTT,CASSQGPPTVNTEAFF
15,TRBD2,TRBJ2-2,.,TRBV20-1,TGCAGTGCTAGGTGGCTAGCGGGGGCCACCGGGGAGCTGTTTTTT,CSARWLAGATGELFF
14,.,TRBJ2-1,.,TRBV5-4,TGTGCCAGCAGCTTGATCGGGGACTACAATGAGCAGTTCTTC,CASSLIGDYNEQFF
16,.,TRBJ2-7,once,TRBV3-1,TGTGCCAGCAGCCAAGGTGGCCTTCCTCGGTCCTACGAGCAGTACTTC,CASSQGGLPRSYEQYF
17,.,TRBJ2-1,once,TRBV6-5,TGTGCCAGCAGCTACGACGGAGGGTTTAGCTCCTACAATGAGCAGTTCTTC,CASSYDGGFSSYNEQFF
11,.,TRBJ1-1,.,TRBV29-1,TGCAGCGTTGGTCGAGTCCCCGAAGCTTTCTTT,CSVGRVPEAFF
16,TRBD2,TRBJ2-5,.,TRBV9,TGTGCCAGCAGCTCCCGGGGCGGGGGGTCAAGAGAGACCCAGTACTTC,CASSSRGGGSRETQYF
14,.,TRBJ2-7,.,TRBV5-6,TGTGCCAGCAGCCCCAGGGGATATTCCGACGAGCAGTACTTC,CASSPRGYSDEQYF
16,.,TRBJ2-5,.,TRBV15,TGTGCCACCAGCAGACCTTGGGGGGGGGCATCCGAGACCCAGTACTTC,CATSRPWGGASETQYF